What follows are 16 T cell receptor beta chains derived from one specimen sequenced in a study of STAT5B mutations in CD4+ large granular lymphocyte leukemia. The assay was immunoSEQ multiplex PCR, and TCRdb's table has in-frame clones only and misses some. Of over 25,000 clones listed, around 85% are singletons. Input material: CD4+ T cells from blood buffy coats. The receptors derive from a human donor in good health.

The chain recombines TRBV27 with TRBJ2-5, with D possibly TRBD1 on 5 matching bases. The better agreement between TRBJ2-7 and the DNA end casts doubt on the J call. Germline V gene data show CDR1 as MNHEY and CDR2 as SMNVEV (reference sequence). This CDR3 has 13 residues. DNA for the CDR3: TGTGCCAGCAGTGGGCAAGGGGTCGGCGAGCAGTACTTC. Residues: CASSGQGVGEQYF.

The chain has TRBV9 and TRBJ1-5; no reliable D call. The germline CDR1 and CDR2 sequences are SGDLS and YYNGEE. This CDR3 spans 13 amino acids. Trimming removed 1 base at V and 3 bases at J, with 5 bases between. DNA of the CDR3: TGTGCCAGCAGCGTAAAGAACAATCAGCCCCAGCATTTT. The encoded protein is CASSVKNNQPQHF.

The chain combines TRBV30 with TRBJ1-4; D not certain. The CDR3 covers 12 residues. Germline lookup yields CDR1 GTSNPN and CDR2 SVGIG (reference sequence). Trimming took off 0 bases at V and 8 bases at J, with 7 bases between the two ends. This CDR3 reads CAWSVLREKLFF. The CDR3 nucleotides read TGTGCCTGGAGTGTACTTCGAGAAAAACTGTTTTTT.

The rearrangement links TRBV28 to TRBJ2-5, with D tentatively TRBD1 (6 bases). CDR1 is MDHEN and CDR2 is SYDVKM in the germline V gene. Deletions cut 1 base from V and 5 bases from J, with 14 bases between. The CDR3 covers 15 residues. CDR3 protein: CASSLSQGLGETQYF. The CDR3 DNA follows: TGTGCCAGCAGTTTATCCCAGGGGCTTGGGGAGACCCAGTACTTC.

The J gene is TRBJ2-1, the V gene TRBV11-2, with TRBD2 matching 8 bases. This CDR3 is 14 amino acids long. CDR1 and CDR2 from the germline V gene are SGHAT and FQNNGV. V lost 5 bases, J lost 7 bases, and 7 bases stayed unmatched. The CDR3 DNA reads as TGTGCCAGCAGCGGGGGACTAGTAGGGAATGAGCAGTTCTTC. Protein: CASSGGLVGNEQFF.

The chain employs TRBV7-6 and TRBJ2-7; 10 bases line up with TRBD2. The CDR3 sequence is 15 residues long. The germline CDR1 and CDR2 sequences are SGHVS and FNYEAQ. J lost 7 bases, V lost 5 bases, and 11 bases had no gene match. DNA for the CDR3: TGTGCCAGCAGCCGGGGTCGAGCGGGAGGGGGGGAGCAGTACTTC. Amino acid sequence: CASSRGRAGGGEQYF.

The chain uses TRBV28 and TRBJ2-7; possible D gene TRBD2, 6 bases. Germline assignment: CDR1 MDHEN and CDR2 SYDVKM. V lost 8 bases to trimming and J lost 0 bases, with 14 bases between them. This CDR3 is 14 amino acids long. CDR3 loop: CASLGQDYSYEQYF. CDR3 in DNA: TGTGCCAGCCTAGGGCAGGACTACTCCTACGAGCAGTACTTC. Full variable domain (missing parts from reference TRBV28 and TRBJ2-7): DVKVTQSSRYLVKRTGEKVFLECVQDMDHENMFWYRQDPGLGLRLIYFSYDVKMKEKGDIPEGYSVSREKKERFSLILESASTNQTSMYLCASLGQDYSYEQYFGPGTRLTVT.

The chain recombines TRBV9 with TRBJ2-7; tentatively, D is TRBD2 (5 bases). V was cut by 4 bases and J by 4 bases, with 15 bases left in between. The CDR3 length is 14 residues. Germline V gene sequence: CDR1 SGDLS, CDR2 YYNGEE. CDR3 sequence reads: CASSPIGGQYEQYF. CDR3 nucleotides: TGTGCCAGCAGCCCCATCGGCGGGCAGTACGAGCAGTACTTC. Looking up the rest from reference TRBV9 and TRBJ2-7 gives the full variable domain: DSGVTQTPKHLITATGQRVTLRCSPRSGDLSVYWYQQSLDQGLQFLIQYYNGEERAKGNILERFSAQQFPDLHSELNLSSLELGDSALYFCASSPIGGQYEQYFGPGTRLTVT.

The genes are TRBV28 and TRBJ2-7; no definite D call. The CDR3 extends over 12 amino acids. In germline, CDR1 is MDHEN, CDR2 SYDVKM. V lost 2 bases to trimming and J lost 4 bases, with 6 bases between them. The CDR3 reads CASSLPGYEQYF. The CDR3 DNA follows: TGTGCCAGCAGTTTACCCGGATACGAGCAGTACTTC.

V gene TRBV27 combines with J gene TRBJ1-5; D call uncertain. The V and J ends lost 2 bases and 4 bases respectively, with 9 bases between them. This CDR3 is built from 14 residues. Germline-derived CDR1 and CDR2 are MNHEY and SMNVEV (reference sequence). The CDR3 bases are TGTGCCAGCAGTTTAAAGGGCCCAAATCAGCCCCAGCATTTT. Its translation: CASSLKGPNQPQHF.

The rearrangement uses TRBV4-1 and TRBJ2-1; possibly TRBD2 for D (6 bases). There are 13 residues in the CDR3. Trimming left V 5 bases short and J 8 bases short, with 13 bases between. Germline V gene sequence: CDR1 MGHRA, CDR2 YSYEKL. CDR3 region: CASSLQRRDEQFF. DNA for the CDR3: TGCGCCAGCAGCTTACAAAGGAGGGATGAGCAGTTCTTC.

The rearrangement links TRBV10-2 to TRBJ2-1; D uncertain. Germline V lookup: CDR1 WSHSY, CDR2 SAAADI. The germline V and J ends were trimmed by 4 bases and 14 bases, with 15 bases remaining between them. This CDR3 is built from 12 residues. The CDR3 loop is CASSGSSDGEFF. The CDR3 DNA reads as TGCGCCAGCAGTGGCTCCTCTGATGGGGAGTTCTTC.

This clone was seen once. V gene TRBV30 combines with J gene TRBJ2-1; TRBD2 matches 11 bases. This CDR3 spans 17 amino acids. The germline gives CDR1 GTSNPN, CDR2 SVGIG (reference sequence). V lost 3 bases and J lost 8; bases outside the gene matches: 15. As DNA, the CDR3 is TGTGCCTGGAGGCTAGCGGGAGGTAACTTCTGGGTTGATGAGCAGTTCTTC. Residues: CAWRLAGGNFWVDEQFF.

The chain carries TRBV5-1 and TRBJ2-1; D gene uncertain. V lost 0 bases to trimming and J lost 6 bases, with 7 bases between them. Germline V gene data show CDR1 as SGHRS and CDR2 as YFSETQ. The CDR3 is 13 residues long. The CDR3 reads CASSLGPSNEQFF. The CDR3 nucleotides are TGCGCCAGCAGCTTGGGACCTTCCAATGAGCAGTTCTTC.

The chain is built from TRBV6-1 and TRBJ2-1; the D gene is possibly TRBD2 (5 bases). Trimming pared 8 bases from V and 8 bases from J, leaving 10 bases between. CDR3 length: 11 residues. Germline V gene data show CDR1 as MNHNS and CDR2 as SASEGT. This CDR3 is CASLYGDEQFF. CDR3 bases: TGTGCCAGCCTTTACGGGGATGAGCAGTTCTTC.

The CDR3 DNA reads as TGTGCCACCAGCAGAGGGCGGGATTACTCCTACGAGCAGTACTTC. Its translation is CATSRGRDYSYEQYF. The chain has TRBV15 and TRBJ2-7; D perhaps matches TRBD2 (6 bases). The CDR3 has 15 amino acids. V lost 1 base to trimming and J lost 0 bases, with 10 bases between them. CDR1 LNHNV and CDR2 YYDKDF come from the germline V gene (reference sequence).